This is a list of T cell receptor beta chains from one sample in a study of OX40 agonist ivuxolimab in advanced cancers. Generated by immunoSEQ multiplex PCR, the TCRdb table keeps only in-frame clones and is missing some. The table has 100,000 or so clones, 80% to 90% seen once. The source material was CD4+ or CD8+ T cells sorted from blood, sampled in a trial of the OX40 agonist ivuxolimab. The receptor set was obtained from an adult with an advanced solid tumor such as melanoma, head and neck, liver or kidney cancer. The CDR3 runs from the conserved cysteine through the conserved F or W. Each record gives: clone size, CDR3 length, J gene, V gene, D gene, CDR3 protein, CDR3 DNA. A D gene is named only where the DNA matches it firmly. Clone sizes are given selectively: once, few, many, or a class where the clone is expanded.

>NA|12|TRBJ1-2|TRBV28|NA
CAGSQGYHGYTF
TGTGCCGGAAGTCAGGGGTACCATGGCTACACCTTC
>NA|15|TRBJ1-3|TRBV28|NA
CASSLGGHSGNTIYF
TGTGCCAGCAGTCTTGGGGGCCACTCTGGAAACACCATATATTTT
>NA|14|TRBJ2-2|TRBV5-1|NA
CASSVESGAGELFF
TGCGCCAGCAGCGTGGAGTCTGGGGCCGGGGAGCTGTTTTTT
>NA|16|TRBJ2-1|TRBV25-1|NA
CASSEGAAGSYNEQFF
TGTGCCAGCAGTGAAGGCGCGGCGGGATCCTACAATGAGCAGTTCTTC
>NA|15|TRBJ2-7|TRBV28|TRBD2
CASSYTGLASYEQYF
TGTGCCAGCAGCTATACGGGACTAGCCTCCTACGAGCAGTACTTC
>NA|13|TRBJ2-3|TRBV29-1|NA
CSVLDFGTDTQYF
TGCAGCGTTCTTGACTTTGGCACAGATACGCAGTATTTT
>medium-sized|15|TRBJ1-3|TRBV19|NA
CASRLGPSSGNTIYF
TGTGCCAGTCGCCTCGGGCCGAGCTCTGGAAACACCATATATTTT
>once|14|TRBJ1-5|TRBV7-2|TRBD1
CASSTGQGDQPQHF
TGTGCCAGCAGCACCGGACAGGGTGATCAGCCCCAGCATTTT
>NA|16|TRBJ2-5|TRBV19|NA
CASSSGGTSGRETQYF
TGTGCCAGTAGTTCAGGGGGGACTAGTGGGCGAGAGACCCAGTACTTC
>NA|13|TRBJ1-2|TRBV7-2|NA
CASSPGSNYGYTF
TGTGCCAGCAGCCCCGGTTCTAACTATGGCTACACCTTC
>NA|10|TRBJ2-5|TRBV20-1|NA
CSASQETQYF
TGCAGTGCTAGCCAAGAGACCCAGTACTTC
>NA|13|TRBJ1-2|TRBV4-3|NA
CASSHQGRDGYTF
TGCGCCAGCAGCCATCAGGGGAGGGATGGCTACACCTTC
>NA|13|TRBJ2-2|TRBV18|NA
CASSTTQEGELFF
TGTGCCAGCTCAACCACGCAGGAAGGGGAGCTGTTTTTT
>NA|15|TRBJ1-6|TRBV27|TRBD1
CASRLRQGGKSPLHF
TGTGCCAGCAGACTTAGACAGGGAGGGAAATCACCCCTCCACTTT
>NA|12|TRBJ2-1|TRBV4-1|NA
CATSREPNEQFF
TGCGCCACGTCTAGGGAGCCCAATGAGCAGTTCTTC
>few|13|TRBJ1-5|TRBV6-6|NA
CATLGDGHQPQHF
TGTGCCACCTTAGGAGATGGGCATCAGCCCCAGCATTTT
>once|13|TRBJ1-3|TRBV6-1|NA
CASSEDPGNTIYF
TGTGCCAGCAGTGAAGATCCCGGAAACACCATATATTTT